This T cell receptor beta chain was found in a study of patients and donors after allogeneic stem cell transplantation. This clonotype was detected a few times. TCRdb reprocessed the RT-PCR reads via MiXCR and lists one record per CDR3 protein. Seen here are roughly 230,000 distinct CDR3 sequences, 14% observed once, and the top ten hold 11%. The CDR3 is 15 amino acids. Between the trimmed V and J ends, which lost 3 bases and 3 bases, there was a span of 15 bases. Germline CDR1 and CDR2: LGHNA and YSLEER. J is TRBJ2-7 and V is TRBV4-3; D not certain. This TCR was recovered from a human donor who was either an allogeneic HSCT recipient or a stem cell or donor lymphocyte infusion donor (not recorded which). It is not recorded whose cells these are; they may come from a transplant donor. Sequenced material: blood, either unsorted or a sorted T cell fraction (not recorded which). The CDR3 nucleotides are TGCGCCAGCAGCCAGGAGCCCGGAACAAGCTACGAGCAGTACTTC. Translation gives CASSQEPGTSYEQYF.